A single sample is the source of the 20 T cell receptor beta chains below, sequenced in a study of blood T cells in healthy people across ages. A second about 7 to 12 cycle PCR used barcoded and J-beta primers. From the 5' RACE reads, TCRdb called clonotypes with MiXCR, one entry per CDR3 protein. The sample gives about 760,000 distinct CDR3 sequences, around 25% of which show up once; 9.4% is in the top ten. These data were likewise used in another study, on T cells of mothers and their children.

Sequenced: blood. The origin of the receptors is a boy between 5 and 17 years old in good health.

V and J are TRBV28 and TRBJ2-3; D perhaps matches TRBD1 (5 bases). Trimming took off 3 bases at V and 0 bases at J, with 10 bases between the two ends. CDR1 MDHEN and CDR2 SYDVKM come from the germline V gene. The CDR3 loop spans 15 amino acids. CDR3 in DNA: TGTGCCAGCAGTTTCGGCAGGGCTAGCACAGATACGCAGTATTTT. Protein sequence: CASSFGRASTDTQYF.

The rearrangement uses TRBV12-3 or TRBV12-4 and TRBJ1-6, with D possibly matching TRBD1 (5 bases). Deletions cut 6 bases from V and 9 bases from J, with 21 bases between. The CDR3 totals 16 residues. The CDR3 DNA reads TGTGCCAGCAGGCCCCCCGGGACGGCCGATTTTTCACCCCTCCACTTT. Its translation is CASRPPGTADFSPLHF.

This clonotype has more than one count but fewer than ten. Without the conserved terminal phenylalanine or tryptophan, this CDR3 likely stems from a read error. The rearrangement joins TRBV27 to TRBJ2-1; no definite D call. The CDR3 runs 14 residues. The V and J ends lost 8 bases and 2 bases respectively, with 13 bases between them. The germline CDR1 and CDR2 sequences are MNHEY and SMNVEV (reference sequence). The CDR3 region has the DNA TGTGCCAGCCGGCCCGGGCGGACCTACAATGAGCAGTTCCTC. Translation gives CASRPGRTYNEQFL.

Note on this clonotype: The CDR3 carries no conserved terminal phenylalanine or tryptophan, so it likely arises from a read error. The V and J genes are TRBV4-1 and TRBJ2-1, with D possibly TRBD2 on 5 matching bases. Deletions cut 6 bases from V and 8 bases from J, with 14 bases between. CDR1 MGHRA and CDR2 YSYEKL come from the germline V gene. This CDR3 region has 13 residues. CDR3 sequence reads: CASRTTTDHEQFL. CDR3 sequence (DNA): TGCGCCAGCAGAACGACTACCGACCATGAGCAGTTCCTC.

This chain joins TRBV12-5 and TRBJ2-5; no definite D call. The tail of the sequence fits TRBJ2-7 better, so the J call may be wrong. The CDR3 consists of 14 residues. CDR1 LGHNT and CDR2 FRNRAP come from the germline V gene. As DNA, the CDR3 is TGTGCTAGTGCCGCCGGAGAGAACTCCTACGAGCAGTACTTC. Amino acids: CASAAGENSYEQYF.

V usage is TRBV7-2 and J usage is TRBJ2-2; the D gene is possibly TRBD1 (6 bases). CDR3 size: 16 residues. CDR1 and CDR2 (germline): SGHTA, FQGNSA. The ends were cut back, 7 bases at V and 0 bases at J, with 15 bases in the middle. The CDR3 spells CASNPRGGSNTGELFF. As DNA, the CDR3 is TGTGCCAGCAACCCCAGAGGGGGTTCGAACACCGGGGAGCTGTTTTTT. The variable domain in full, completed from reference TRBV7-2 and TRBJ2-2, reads GAGVSQSPSNKVTEKGKDVELRCDPISGHTALYWYRQSLGQGLEFLIYFQGNSAPDKSGLPSDRFSAERTGGSVSTLTIQRTQQEDSAVYLCASNPRGGSNTGELFFGEGSRLTVL.

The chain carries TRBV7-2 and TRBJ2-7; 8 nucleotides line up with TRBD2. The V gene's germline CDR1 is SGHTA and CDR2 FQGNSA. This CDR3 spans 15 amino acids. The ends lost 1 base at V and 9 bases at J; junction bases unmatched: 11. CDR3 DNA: TGTGCCAGCAGCTTAGAATCGGTAGGAAGCGGGAGGCAGTACTTC. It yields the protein CASSLESVGSGRQYF.

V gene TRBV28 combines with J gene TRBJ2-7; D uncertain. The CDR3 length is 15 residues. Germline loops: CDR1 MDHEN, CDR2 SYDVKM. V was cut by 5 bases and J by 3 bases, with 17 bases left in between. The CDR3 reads CASSQTDPGDYEQYF. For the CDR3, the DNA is TGTGCCAGCAGTCAAACGGACCCCGGTGACTACGAGCAGTACTTC.

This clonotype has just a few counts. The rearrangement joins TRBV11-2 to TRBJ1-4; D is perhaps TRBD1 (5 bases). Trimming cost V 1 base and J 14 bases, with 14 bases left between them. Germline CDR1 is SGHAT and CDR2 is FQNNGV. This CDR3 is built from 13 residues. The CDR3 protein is CASSLALGQGLFF. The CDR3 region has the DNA TGTGCCAGCAGCTTAGCCCTCGGGCAGGGTCTGTTTTTT.

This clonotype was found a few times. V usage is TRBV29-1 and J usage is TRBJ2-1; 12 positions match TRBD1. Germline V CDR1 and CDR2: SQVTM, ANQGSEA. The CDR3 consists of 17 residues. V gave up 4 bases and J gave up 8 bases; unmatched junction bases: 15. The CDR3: CSVVVRPGTGGRDEQFF. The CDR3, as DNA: TGCAGCGTTGTAGTACGTCCCGGGACAGGGGGCAGGGATGAGCAGTTCTTC.

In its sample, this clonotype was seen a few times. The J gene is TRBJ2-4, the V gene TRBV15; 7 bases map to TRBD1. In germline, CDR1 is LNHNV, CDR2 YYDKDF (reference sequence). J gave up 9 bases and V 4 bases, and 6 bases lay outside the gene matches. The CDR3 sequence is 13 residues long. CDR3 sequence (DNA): TGTGCCACCAGCACATCCAGGGGGACCATTCAGTACTTC. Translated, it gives CATSTSRGTIQYF.

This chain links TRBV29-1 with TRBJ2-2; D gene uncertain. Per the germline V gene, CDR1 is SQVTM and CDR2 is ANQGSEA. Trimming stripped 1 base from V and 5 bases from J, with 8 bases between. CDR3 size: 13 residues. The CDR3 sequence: CSVEAMGTGELFF. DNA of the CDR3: TGCAGCGTTGAAGCAATGGGTACCGGGGAGCTGTTTTTT.

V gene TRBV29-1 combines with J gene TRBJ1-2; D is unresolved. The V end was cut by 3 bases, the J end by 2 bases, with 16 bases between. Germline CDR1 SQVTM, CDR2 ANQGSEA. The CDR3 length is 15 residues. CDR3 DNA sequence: TGCAGCGTTGACCCTCCTGGACGGCAGAACTATGGCTACACCTTC. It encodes CSVDPPGRQNYGYTF.

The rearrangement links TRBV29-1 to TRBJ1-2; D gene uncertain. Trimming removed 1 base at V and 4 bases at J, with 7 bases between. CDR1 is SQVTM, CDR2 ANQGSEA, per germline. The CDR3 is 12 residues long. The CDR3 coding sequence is TGCAGCGTTGAAGGAAAACCCTATGGCTACACCTTC. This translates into CSVEGKPYGYTF.

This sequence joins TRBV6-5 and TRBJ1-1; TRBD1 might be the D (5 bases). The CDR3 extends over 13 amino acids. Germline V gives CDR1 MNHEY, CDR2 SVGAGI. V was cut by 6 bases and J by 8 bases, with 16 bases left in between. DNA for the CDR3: TGTGCCAGCAGCTGGGACCTTAACCCGGAAGCTTTCTTT. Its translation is CASSWDLNPEAFF.

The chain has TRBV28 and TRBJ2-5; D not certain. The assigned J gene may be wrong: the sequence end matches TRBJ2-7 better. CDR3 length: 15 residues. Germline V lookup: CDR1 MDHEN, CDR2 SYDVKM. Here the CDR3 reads CASSLFPGSGYEQYF. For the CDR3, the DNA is TGTGCCAGCAGTTTATTCCCGGGTTCCGGGTACGAGCAGTACTTC.

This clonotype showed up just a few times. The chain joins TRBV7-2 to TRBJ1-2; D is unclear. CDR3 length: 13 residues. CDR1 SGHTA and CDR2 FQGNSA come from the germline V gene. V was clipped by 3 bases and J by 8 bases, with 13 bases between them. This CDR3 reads CASSFEHGEGYTF. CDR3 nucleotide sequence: TGTGCCAGCAGCTTTGAACACGGTGAAGGCTACACCTTC.

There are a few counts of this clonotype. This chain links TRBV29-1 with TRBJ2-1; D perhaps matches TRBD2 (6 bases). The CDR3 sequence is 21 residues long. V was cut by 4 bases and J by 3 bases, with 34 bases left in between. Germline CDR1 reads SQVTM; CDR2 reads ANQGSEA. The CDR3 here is CSVVRDSSTSGYVMSYNEQFF. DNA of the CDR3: TGCAGCGTTGTTCGGGACTCATCTACCTCCGGGTATGTAATGAGCTACAATGAGCAGTTCTTC.

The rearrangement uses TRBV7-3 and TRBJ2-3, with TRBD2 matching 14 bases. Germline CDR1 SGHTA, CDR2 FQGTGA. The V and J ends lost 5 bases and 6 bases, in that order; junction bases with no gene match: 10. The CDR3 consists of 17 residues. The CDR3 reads CASSNPGLAGVFDTQYF. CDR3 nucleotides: TGTGCCAGCAGCAACCCGGGACTAGCGGGAGTTTTTGATACGCAGTATTTT.

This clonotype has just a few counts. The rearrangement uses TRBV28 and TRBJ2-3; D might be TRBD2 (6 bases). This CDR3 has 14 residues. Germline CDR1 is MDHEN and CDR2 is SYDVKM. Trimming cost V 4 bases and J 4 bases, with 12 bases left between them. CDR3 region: CASSSGGSSDTQYF. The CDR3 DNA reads TGTGCCAGCAGTTCCGGAGGGAGCTCAGATACGCAGTATTTT.